This entry concerns a single TCR beta chain. The antigen remains unidentified. An oligonucleotide containing a UMI was ligated to the 3' end of TCR cDNA. RNA was extracted from around 2.5 ml of whole blood of healthy adults. Cells were not sorted; total RNA input targeted about 1 to 1000 ng. CDR3 size: 13 residues. Trimming stripped 4 bases from V and 5 bases from J, with 15 bases between. The V gene's germline CDR1 is SQVTM and CDR2 ANQGSEA. The data derive from a study of naive and memory T cell subsets. Study-level results: TCR transcript changes with activation or differentiation may affect this RNA method.

Ligated cDNA underwent four rounds of PCR with nested alpha and beta constant region primers and SP2. TCRdb reprocessed the UMI-ligation and nested PCR reads via MiXCR and lists one record per CDR3 protein. The sample lists over 20,000 distinct CDR3 sequences, around 5.2% seen once, with 6% to 9.5% in the top ten. The chain links TRBV29-1 to TRBJ2-7; D possibly matches TRBD1 or TRBD2 (5 bases each). Sample: blood. This receptor was identified in an adult in good health. This CDR3 reads CSVGRQGAHEQYF. CDR3 in DNA: TGCAGCGTTGGTCGGCAGGGAGCGCACGAGCAGTACTTC.